Below, one T cell receptor beta chain is given with its context. Other DNA sequences from this sample encode an identical CDR3 as well. This entry comes from a study of blood T cell repertoires in COVID-19. The CDR3 runs 14 residues. Trimming at V came to 4 bases and at J to 6 bases, leaving 6 bases not matched to a gene. Germline loops: CDR1 LNHDA, CDR2 SQIVND (reference sequence). Original processing notes: Using reference gene primer amplification, nucleated cell counts were estimated. TCRdb's copy holds only in-frame clones and misses some; the assay was immunoSEQ multiplex PCR. V, J and clone size are those of that table, while D and trimming were read from the DNA. The data show 200,000 or so clones, approximately 86% seen once.

Specimen: PBMCs or T cells enriched from blood (not recorded which). V usage is TRBV19 and J usage is TRBJ1-5; 7 bases match TRBD1. The sequence was obtained from a woman aged 40 to 55 with acute COVID-19. The CDR3 here is CASSRQGLGQPQHF. The CDR3 bases are TGTGCCAGTAGTAGACAGGGTCTAGGTCAGCCCCAGCATTTT. Complete variable domain (other parts from reference TRBV19 and TRBJ1-5): DGGITQSPKYLFRKEGQNVTLSCEQNLNHDAMYWYRQDPGQGLRLIYYSQIVNDFQKGDIAEGYSVSREKKESFPLTVTSAQKNPTAFYLCASSRQGLGQPQHFGDGTRLSIL.